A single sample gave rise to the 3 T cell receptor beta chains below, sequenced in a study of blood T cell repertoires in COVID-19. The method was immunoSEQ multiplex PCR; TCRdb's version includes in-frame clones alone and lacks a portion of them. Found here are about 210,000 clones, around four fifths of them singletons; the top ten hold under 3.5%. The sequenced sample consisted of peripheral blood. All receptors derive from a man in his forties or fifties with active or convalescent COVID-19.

CDR3 protein: CASSVAGLGGTEAFF. The CDR3 coding sequence is TGTGCCAGCAGCGTAGCGGGGTTGGGAGGGACTGAAGCTTTCTTT. V is TRBV9 and J is TRBJ1-1; D gene unclear. Germline V lookup: CDR1 SGDLS, CDR2 YYNGEE. The V end lost 0 bases, the J end lost 5 bases, and 14 bases lay between the germline ends. CDR3 length: 15 amino acids.

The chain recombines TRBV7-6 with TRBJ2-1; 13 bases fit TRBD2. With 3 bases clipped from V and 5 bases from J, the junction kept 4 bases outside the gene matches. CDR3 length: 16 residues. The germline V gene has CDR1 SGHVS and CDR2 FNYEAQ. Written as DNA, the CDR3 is TGTGCCAGCAGCTTGGGAACTAGCGGGGGGGACAATGAGCAGTTCTTC. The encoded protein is CASSLGTSGGDNEQFF. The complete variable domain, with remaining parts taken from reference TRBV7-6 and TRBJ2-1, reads GAGVSQSPRYKVTKRGQDVALRCDPISGHVSLYWYRQALGQGPEFLTYFNYEAQQDKSGLPNDRFSAERPEGSISTLTIQRTEQRDSAMYRCASSLGTSGGDNEQFFGPGTRLTVL.

The CDR3 loop reads CSVEDRGRPGTDTQYF. Here the CDR3 DNA reads TGCAGCGTTGAAGATCGGGGGAGACCGGGCACAGATACGCAGTATTTT. The chain employs TRBV29-1 and TRBJ2-3; D may be TRBD2 (6 bases). The germline CDR1 and CDR2 sequences are SQVTM and ANQGSEA. V dropped 0 bases and J dropped 1 base, with 14 bases sitting between them. This CDR3 has 16 amino acids.